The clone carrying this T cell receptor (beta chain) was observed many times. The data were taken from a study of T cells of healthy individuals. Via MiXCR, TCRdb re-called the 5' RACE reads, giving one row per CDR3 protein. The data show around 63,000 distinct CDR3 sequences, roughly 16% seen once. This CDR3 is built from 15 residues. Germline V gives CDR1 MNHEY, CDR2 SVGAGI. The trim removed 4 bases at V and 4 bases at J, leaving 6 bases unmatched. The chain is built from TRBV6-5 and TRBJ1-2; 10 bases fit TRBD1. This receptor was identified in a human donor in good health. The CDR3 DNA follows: TGTGCCAGCAGTTTTCGGGGACAGGGGCTCTATGGCTACACCTTC. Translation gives CASSFRGQGLYGYTF.